This T cell receptor (beta chain) was sequenced during a study of blood T cell repertoires in COVID-19. The V segment lost 5 bases and the J segment 7 bases; nucleotides outside the gene matches: 13. Germline CDR1 and CDR2: MNHEY and SMNVEV (reference sequence). CDR3 length: 15 amino acids. Method: immunoSEQ multiplex PCR; TCRdb's copy keeps in-frame clones and lacks some. The sample lists some 390,000 clones; around 87% were seen once. This chain joins TRBV27 and TRBJ2-7; 8 bases match TRBD1. Material: PBMCs or T cells enriched from blood (not recorded which). The clonotype comes from a man younger than 45 who had recovered from COVID-19. In DNA form, the CDR3 reads TGTGCCAGCAGTCCCACGACAGGGGCGCTCTTGGAGCAGTACTTC. It encodes CASSPTTGALLEQYF.